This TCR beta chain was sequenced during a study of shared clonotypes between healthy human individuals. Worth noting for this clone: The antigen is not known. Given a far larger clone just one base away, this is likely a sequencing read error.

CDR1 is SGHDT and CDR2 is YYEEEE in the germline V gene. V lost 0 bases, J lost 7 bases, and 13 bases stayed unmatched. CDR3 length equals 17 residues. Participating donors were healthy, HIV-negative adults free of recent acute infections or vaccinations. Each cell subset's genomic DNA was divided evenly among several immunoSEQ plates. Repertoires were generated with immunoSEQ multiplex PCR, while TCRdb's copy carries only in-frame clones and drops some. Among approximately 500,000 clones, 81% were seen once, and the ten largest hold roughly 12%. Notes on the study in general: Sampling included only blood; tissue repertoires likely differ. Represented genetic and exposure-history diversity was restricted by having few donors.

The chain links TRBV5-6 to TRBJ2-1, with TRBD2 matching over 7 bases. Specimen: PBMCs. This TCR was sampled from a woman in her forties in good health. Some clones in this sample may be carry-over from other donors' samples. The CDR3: CASSLAGRGRALNEQFF. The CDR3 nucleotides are TGTGCCAGCAGCTTGGCAGGGAGAGGGAGGGCGTTAAATGAGCAGTTCTTC.